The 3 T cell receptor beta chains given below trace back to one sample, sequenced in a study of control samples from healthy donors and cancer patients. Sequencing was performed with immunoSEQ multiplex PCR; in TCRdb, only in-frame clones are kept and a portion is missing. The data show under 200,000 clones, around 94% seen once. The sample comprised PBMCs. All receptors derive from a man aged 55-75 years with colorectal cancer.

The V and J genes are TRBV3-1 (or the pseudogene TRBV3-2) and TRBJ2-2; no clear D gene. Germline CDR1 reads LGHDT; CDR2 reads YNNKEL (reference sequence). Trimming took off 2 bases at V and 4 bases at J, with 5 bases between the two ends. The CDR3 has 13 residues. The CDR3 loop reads CASSQSTTGELFF. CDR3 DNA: TGTGCCAGCAGCCAATCGACCACCGGGGAGCTGTTTTTT.

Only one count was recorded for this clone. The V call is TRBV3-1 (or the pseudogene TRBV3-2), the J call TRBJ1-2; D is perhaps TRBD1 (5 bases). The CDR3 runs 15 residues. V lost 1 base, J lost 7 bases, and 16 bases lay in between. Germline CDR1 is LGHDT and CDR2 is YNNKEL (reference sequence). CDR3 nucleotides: TGTGCCAGCAGCCAAGGTCCGGGGGGAGAGTCTGGCTACACCTTC. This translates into CASSQGPGGESGYTF.

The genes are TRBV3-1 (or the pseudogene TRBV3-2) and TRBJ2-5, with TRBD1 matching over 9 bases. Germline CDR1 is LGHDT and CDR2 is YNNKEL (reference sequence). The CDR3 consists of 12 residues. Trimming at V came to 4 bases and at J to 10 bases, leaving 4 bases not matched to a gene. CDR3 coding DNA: TGTGCCAGCAGCCGGGACAGGGTTATCCAGTACTTC. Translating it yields CASSRDRVIQYF.